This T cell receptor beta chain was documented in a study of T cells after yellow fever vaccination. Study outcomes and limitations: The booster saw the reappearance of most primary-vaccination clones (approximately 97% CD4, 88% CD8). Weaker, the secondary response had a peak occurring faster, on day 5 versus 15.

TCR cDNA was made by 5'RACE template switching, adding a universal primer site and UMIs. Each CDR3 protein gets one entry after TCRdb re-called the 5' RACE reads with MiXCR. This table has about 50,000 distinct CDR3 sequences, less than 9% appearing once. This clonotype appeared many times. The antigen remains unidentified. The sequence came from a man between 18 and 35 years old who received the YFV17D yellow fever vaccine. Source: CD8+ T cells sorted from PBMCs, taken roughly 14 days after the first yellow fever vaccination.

The CDR3 region has the DNA TGCGCCAGCAGCCAAGATGGGGCAGGATCAGATACGCAGTATTTT. Translating gives CASSQDGAGSDTQYF. J is TRBJ2-3 and V is TRBV4-1, with a possible D match to TRBD1 (5 bases). CDR1 MGHRA and CDR2 YSYEKL come from the germline V gene. Between the trimmed V and J ends, which lost 0 bases and 4 bases, there was a span of 11 bases. The CDR3 totals 15 residues.